These 31 T cell receptor beta chains originate from one sample sequenced in a study of blood T cell repertoires in COVID-19. Profiled with immunoSEQ multiplex PCR; TCRdb holds only in-frame clones, not every one. This sample has about 55,000 clones, with 88% found just once. Material: peripheral blood. Receptors were obtained from a man between 60 and 75 years old with active COVID-19.

This rearrangement joins TRBV5-6 to TRBJ2-7; D gene ambiguous. CDR1 and CDR2 (germline): SGHDT, YYEEEE. The CDR3 loop spans 14 amino acids. Trimming took 3 bases from V and 3 from J, leaving 13 bases between them. This CDR3 is CASSSGGPNYEQYF. The CDR3 nucleotides read TGTGCCAGCAGCTCCGGTGGTCCGAACTACGAGCAGTACTTC.

The chain carries TRBV18 and TRBJ2-6, with TRBD2 matching 8 bases. Germline CDR1 reads KGHSH; CDR2 reads LQKENI. The CDR3 runs 19 residues. J gave up 0 bases and V 2 bases, and 9 bases lay outside the gene matches. CDR3 protein: CASSPFTSGESSGANVLTF. The CDR3 DNA sequence: TGTGCCAGCTCACCATTCACTAGCGGAGAAAGCTCTGGGGCCAACGTCCTGACTTTC.

J is TRBJ1-1 and V is TRBV9; 7 bases map to TRBD1. With V trimmed by 0 bases and J by 1 base, 9 bases remained unmatched. The CDR3 loop spans 17 amino acids. The germline V gene has CDR1 SGDLS and CDR2 YYNGEE. CDR3 sequence reads: CASSVGTLTGRNTEAFF. In DNA, the CDR3 is TGTGCCAGCAGCGTAGGAACCCTGACAGGGAGGAACACTGAAGCTTTCTTT.

Details on this clone: Other DNA sequences in the sample encode the same CDR3. The chain carries TRBV20-1 and TRBJ2-1, with 11 bases lining up with TRBD2. The CDR3 has 16 residues. V lost 3 bases to trimming and J lost 4 bases; unmatched junction nucleotides: 8. Germline lookup yields CDR1 DFQATT and CDR2 SNEGSKA (reference sequence). The CDR3, as DNA: TGCAGTGCTAGTGGAACTAGCGGGAGTTCGTACAATGAGCAGTTCTTC. Translating gives CSASGTSGSSYNEQFF.

This chain uses TRBV30 with TRBJ1-4; 11 nucleotides match TRBD1. The CDR3 is made up of 15 amino acids. V lost 2 bases, J lost 6 bases, and 5 bases stayed unmatched. Looked up from germline, CDR1 is GTSNPN and CDR2 is SVGIG (reference sequence). The CDR3 coding sequence is TGTGCCTGGAGTTCCGGGACAGGGGGAGATGAAAAACTGTTTTTT. The encoded protein is CAWSSGTGGDEKLFF.

The gene calls are TRBV5-1 and TRBJ1-4; 10 bases agree with TRBD1. Germline V gene sequence: CDR1 SGHRS, CDR2 YFSETQ. CDR3 size: 16 residues. V was pared by 4 bases and J by 3 bases, with 6 bases of the junction left unmatched. The CDR3 DNA follows: TGCGCCAGCAGCCCGACAGGGGGCGCGGCTAATGAAAAACTGTTTTTT. It encodes CASSPTGGAANEKLFF.

The chain uses TRBV2 and TRBJ2-5; D uncertain. Trimming left V 6 bases short and J 1 base short, with 12 bases between. The CDR3 has 14 residues. Germline V gene data show CDR1 as SNHLY and CDR2 as FYNNEI. DNA of the CDR3: TGTGCCAGCAGACGACTCATAATCCAAGAGACCCAGTACTTC. It codes for CASRRLIIQETQYF.

This sequence joins TRBV6-5 and TRBJ2-1; a weak D match, TRBD2 (5 bases). The CDR3 is 14 amino acids. Trimming shortened V by 5 bases and J by 2 bases, and 10 bases separated the two germline ends. Looked up from germline, CDR1 is MNHEY and CDR2 is SVGAGI. CDR3 DNA: TGTGCCAGCAGTCCGGACTCTGCCTACAATGAGCAGTTCTTC. It translates to CASSPDSAYNEQFF.

The rearrangement uses TRBV19 and TRBJ2-5; TRBD2 agrees at 13 bases. The germline gives CDR1 LNHDA, CDR2 SQIVND (reference sequence). The CDR3 runs 16 residues. V trimming: 4 bases; J trimming: 5 bases; junction bases outside the gene matches: 7. The CDR3, as DNA: TGTGCCAGTAGTAAGGAACTAGCGGGAGGGCGGGAGACCCAGTACTTC. It is translated as CASSKELAGGRETQYF.

The genes are TRBV28 and TRBJ2-7; 9 bases line up with TRBD1. Trimming took 6 bases from V and 4 from J; bases not matched to a gene: 10. The CDR3 has 15 amino acids. CDR1 and CDR2 (germline): MDHEN, SYDVKM. In nucleotides, the CDR3 is TGTGCCAGCAGGGGGGACAGGGCGGGCCGATACGAGCAGTACTTC. This sequence encodes CASRGDRAGRYEQYF. The full variable domain, completed using reference TRBV28 and TRBJ2-7, is DVKVTQSSRYLVKRTGEKVFLECVQDMDHENMFWYRQDPGLGLRLIYFSYDVKMKEKGDIPEGYSVSREKKERFSLILESASTNQTSMYLCASRGDRAGRYEQYFGPGTRLTVT.

In its sample, this clone was seen once. This chain links TRBV7-3 with TRBJ2-1; 9 bases map to TRBD2. CDR3 length equals 16 residues. J was trimmed by 8 bases and V by 3 bases; bases with no gene match: 11. The germline CDR1 and CDR2 sequences are SGHTA and FQGTGA. The CDR3 DNA reads TGTGCCAGCAGCTTGACACGGGGTAGCGGGAGCGATGAGCAGTTCTTC. Amino acids: CASSLTRGSGSDEQFF. Drawing the rest from reference TRBV7-3 and TRBJ2-1, the complete variable domain is GAGVSQTPSNKVTEKGKYVELRCDPISGHTALYWYRQSLGQGPEFLIYFQGTGAADDSGLPNDRFFAVRPEGSVSTLKIQRTERGDSAVYLCASSLTRGSGSDEQFFGPGTRLTVL.

The rearrangement uses TRBV7-8 and TRBJ2-7, with 10 bases matching TRBD2. CDR1 SGHVS and CDR2 FQNEAQ come from the germline V gene. The trim removed 6 bases at V and 0 bases at J, leaving 2 bases unmatched. The CDR3 is 14 residues long. The CDR3 region has the DNA TGTGCCAGCAGAACTAGCGGGGCCTCCTACGAGCAGTACTTC. It codes for CASRTSGASYEQYF. Using reference TRBV7-8 and TRBJ2-7 for the parts outside the CDR3, the full variable domain is GAGVSQSPRYKVAKRGQDVALRCDPISGHVSLFWYQQALGQGPEFLTYFQNEAQLDKSGLPSDRFFAERPEGSVSTLKIQRTQQEDSAVYLCASRTSGASYEQYFGPGTRLTVT.

This chain links TRBV5-1 with TRBJ2-5; possibly TRBD2 for D (7 bases). The CDR3 is 15 residues long. Between the trimmed V and J ends, which lost 7 bases and 5 bases, there was a span of 21 bases. Looked up from germline, CDR1 is SGHRS and CDR2 is YFSETQ. The CDR3 sequence: CASGSQGRASETQYF. DNA of the CDR3: TGCGCCAGCGGCTCCCAGGGGAGGGCTTCGGAGACCCAGTACTTC.

J is TRBJ2-3 and V is TRBV5-1; tentative D call: TRBD1 (5 bases). This CDR3 has 15 residues. The V end was cut by 2 bases, the J end by 1 base, with 11 bases between. The germline gives CDR1 SGHRS, CDR2 YFSETQ. The CDR3 is CASSFQGSGTDTQYF. DNA for the CDR3: TGCGCCAGCAGCTTTCAGGGTTCGGGCACAGATACGCAGTATTTT.

The chain couples TRBV12-3 or TRBV12-4 to TRBJ1-2; no definite D call. The CDR3 spans 12 residues. Trimming removed 7 bases at V and 6 bases at J, with 12 bases between. CDR3 amino acids: CASTGEVDGYTF. The CDR3 nucleotides read TGTGCCAGCACCGGGGAAGTCGATGGCTACACCTTC.

The chain carries TRBV20-1 and TRBJ2-7, with a tentative D call TRBD2 (5 bases). There are 14 residues in the CDR3. Trimming removed 3 bases at V and 1 base at J, with 13 bases between. Germline V gene sequence: CDR1 DFQATT, CDR2 SNEGSKA (reference sequence). Written as DNA, the CDR3 is TGCAGTGCTAGTAAGGCTAGCAATTCCTACGAGCAGTACTTC. The encoded protein is CSASKASNSYEQYF.

This clone occurred once. The rearrangement joins TRBV10-3 to TRBJ2-7; D call uncertain. This CDR3 contains 12 residues. Trimming left V 6 bases short and J 3 bases short, with 9 bases between. Germline V gives CDR1 ENHRY, CDR2 SYGVKD. The CDR3 DNA reads as TGTGCCATCAGCCGTCCTTTCTACGAGCAGTACTTC. Its translation is CAISRPFYEQYF.

The J gene is TRBJ1-5, the V gene TRBV10-3; D not resolved. The ends were cut back, 8 bases at V and 0 bases at J, with 11 bases in the middle. Germline loops: CDR1 ENHRY, CDR2 SYGVKD. The CDR3 is 14 residues long. CDR3 bases: TGTGCCATCCGTCAAGAGGATAGCAATCAGCCCCAGCATTTT. Protein: CAIRQEDSNQPQHF.

The V and J genes are TRBV10-3 and TRBJ2-5, with 11 bases matching TRBD1. Germline V CDR1 and CDR2: ENHRY, SYGVKD. Trimming cost V 7 bases and J 5 bases; bases outside gene matches: 9. CDR3 length: 15 residues. The DNA for the CDR3 is TGTGCCATCAAAGAAGGGACAGGGGGAGGTGAGACCCAGTACTTC. This encodes CAIKEGTGGGETQYF.

This sequence joins TRBV6-5 and TRBJ2-1; no clear D. Germline loops: CDR1 MNHEY, CDR2 SVGAGI. V was cut by 3 bases and J by 0 bases, with 9 bases left in between. The length of the CDR3 is 15 residues. CDR3 sequence reads: CASSYGRSSYNEQFF. The CDR3 bases are TGTGCCAGCAGTTATGGCCGCAGCTCCTACAATGAGCAGTTCTTC.

V gene TRBV27 combines with J gene TRBJ1-4; perhaps TRBD1 as D (6 bases). The CDR3 runs to 14 residues. Between the trimmed V and J ends, which lost 6 bases and 7 bases, there was a span of 15 bases. CDR1 is MNHEY and CDR2 is SMNVEV in the germline V gene (reference sequence). In DNA form, the CDR3 reads TGTGCCAGCAGACCCCAGGGGCTGGCTGAAAAACTGTTTTTT. It is translated as CASRPQGLAEKLFF.

This rearrangement joins TRBV29-1 to TRBJ2-2; 9 bases are a match to TRBD2. The CDR3 is 15 residues long. V lost 7 bases and J lost 7; bases outside the gene matches: 13. Looked up from germline, CDR1 is SQVTM and CDR2 is ANQGSEA. The CDR3 is CSAKPTGTSIGELFF. The DNA for the CDR3 is TGCAGCGCTAAACCTACCGGGACTAGCATCGGGGAGCTGTTTTTT.

The gene calls are TRBV7-9 and TRBJ2-7; 9 bases agree with TRBD2. The CDR3 has 14 residues. V trimming: 1 base; J trimming: 7 bases; junction bases outside the gene matches: 5. Per germline, CDR1 SEHNR and CDR2 FQNEAQ (reference sequence). The CDR3 DNA sequence: TGTGCCAGCAGCTTAGAACTAGCGGGCCATGAGCAGTACTTC. This sequence encodes CASSLELAGHEQYF.

The chain uses TRBV11-2 and TRBJ1-2; 8 nucleotides match TRBD1. V shed 1 base, J shed 4 bases, and the junction held 2 bases outside the gene matches. The CDR3 has 14 amino acids. Germline V lookup: CDR1 SGHAT, CDR2 FQNNGV. The CDR3 here is CASSLGQGAYGYTF. In nucleotides, the CDR3 is TGTGCCAGCAGCTTAGGGCAGGGGGCCTATGGCTACACCTTC.

The chain joins TRBV18 to TRBJ1-2, with 8 bases identical to TRBD1. CDR1 is KGHSH and CDR2 is LQKENI in the germline V gene. The CDR3 length is 14 residues. The V and J ends lost 3 bases and 4 bases, in that order; junction bases with no gene match: 4. CDR3 nucleotide sequence: TGTGCCAGCTCACCTACTACAGGGGGCTATGGCTACACCTTC. Its translation is CASSPTTGGYGYTF.

V and J are TRBV7-3 and TRBJ2-4; 7 positions match TRBD1. Germline lookup yields CDR1 SGHTA and CDR2 FQGTGA. Trimming removed 1 base from V and 8 bases from J; junction bases left unmatched: 2. This CDR3 comprises 13 residues. CDR3 nucleotides: TGTGCCAGCAGCTTAAACGACAGGGACATTCAGTACTTC. Translating it yields CASSLNDRDIQYF.

This chain connects TRBV28 to TRBJ2-7; D perhaps matches TRBD1 (6 bases). The CDR3 covers 14 residues. V shed 6 bases and J shed 2 bases, with 14 bases lying between them. CDR1 MDHEN and CDR2 SYDVKM come from the germline V gene. CDR3 sequence reads: CASRETGKTYEQYF. Here the CDR3 DNA reads TGTGCCAGCAGGGAGACAGGCAAGACCTACGAGCAGTACTTC.

The chain links TRBV7-2 to TRBJ2-2; D is possibly TRBD1 (7 bases). The germline V and J ends were trimmed by 5 bases and 6 bases, with 13 bases remaining between them. The CDR3 has 14 amino acids. Germline V lookup: CDR1 SGHTA, CDR2 FQGNSA. The CDR3 reads CASSTQGGAGELFF. CDR3 coding DNA: TGTGCCAGCAGCACGCAGGGGGGAGCCGGGGAGCTGTTTTTT.

This chain connects TRBV18 to TRBJ2-1; D may be TRBD1 (6 bases). CDR1 is KGHSH and CDR2 is LQKENI in the germline V gene. Deletions cut 6 bases from V and 6 bases from J, with 15 bases between. The CDR3 length is 14 residues. This chain's CDR3 is CASSPLDRLNEQFF. CDR3 bases: TGTGCCAGCTCTCCGTTGGACAGACTCAATGAGCAGTTCTTC. The full variable domain, completed using reference TRBV18 and TRBJ2-1, is NAGVMQNPRHLVRRRGQEARLRCSPMKGHSHVYWYRQLPEEGLKFMVYLQKENIIDESGMPKERFSAEFPKEGPSILRIQQVVRGDSAAYFCASSPLDRLNEQFFGPGTRLTVL.

The chain couples TRBV12-5 to TRBJ2-1; 8 nucleotides line up with TRBD1. CDR1 and CDR2 from the germline V gene are LGHNT and FRNRAP. The trim removed 6 bases at V and 6 bases at J, leaving 7 bases unmatched. The CDR3 is 14 residues long. In DNA, the CDR3 is TGTGCTAGTGGGGGGACAGGAGTCCTCAATGAGCAGTTCTTC. Its protein product is CASGGTGVLNEQFF.

This clone has a handful of counts. The rearrangement uses TRBV6-1 and TRBJ2-1, with 11 bases aligning to TRBD2. Trimming removed 2 bases from V and 7 bases from J; junction bases left unmatched: 7. The CDR3 is 16 residues long. Germline V lookup: CDR1 MNHNS, CDR2 SASEGT. The CDR3 DNA follows: TGTGCCAGCAGTGAATGGGGTAGCGGGAGGGGTAATGAGCAGTTCTTC. It yields the protein CASSEWGSGRGNEQFF.